This T cell receptor (beta chain) appears in the sequencing data of a study of a mutant IDH1 vaccine in newly diagnosed glioma. Study at large: The patients received vaccinations eight times, in weeks 1, 3, 5, 7, 11, 15, 19 and 23. Patients under treatment included about 60% males and about 38% females and had a mean age of around 40 years. Therapy received beforehand was radiotherapy, temozolomide, or both, with most patients given both. General study points: Pseudoprogression appeared independent of alterations in top peripheral clonotypes.

Only in-frame clones appear in the TCRdb table, and some are missing; sequencing was by immunoSEQ multiplex PCR. Among over 95,000 clones listed, 75% to 90% were seen once. Between the trimmed V and J ends, which lost 4 bases and 7 bases, there was a span of 14 bases. Germline V gives CDR1 MNHNS, CDR2 SASEGT. CDR3 length: 14 residues. Stated time point: week 11, during vaccination. What each vaccine dose contained was 300 ug of mutant IDH1 20-mer peptide, accompanied by topical imiquimod. With regard to this clone: The antigen is undetermined.

V is TRBV6-1 and J is TRBJ1-5, with a possible D match to TRBD1 (5 bases). The origin of this receptor is a woman aged 50 to 60 with glioma. Specimen: PBMCs, collected from a glioma patient whose treatment included an IDH1 peptide vaccine. DNA for the CDR3: TGTGCCAGCAGTGCGGAAGGGGCTAGCCAGCCCCAGCATTTT. Protein product: CASSAEGASQPQHF.